Detailed here is one TCR beta chain. In germline, CDR1 is SGHTA, CDR2 FQGTGA. This CDR3 is built from 16 residues. Deletions cut 5 bases from V and 3 bases from J, with 18 bases between. This sample was included in a study of blood T cell repertoires in COVID-19. Assay used: immunoSEQ multiplex PCR; TCRdb lists only in-frame clones, some missing. Counted here are hundreds of thousands of clones, about 87% occurring once; the ten biggest clones make up about 9.4%. The rearrangement uses TRBV7-3 and TRBJ2-3, with D perhaps TRBD2 (5 bases). This TCR derives from a woman in her sixties or seventies with COVID-19, enrolled during active disease. Material: peripheral blood. CDR3: CASSPRPRSGTDTQYF. The CDR3 region has the DNA TGTGCCAGCAGCCCACGCCCTAGGTCGGGAACAGATACGCAGTATTTT.